Each of the 26 T cell receptor beta chains below was sequenced from the same sample in a study of T cells in Graves' hyperthyroidism and ophthalmopathy. RNA transcripts gave rise to amplified TCR beta CDR3 regions. Carried out on the TCR CDR3, a first-round RT-PCR used the HTBI primer set. TCRdb re-analysed the multiplex PCR reads in MiXCR, keeping a single row per CDR3 protein. Found here are approximately 420,000 distinct CDR3 sequences, about 16% of them singletons; the top ten hold approximately 30%. The specimen sequenced was blood. The receptors originated from a woman aged 25 to 39 with Graves' hyperthyroidism.

This clonotype was seen only a few times. The rearrangement joins TRBV20-1 to TRBJ2-6, with 8 bases lining up with TRBD1. The V segment lost 4 bases and the J segment 0 bases; nucleotides outside the gene matches: 8. The CDR3 is made up of 17 amino acids. From germline, CDR1 is DFQATT and CDR2 SNEGSKA (reference sequence). CDR3 sequence: CSATQGTGLSGANVLTF. CDR3 nucleotides: TGCAGTGCTACTCAAGGGACAGGCCTCTCTGGGGCCAACGTCCTGACTTTC.

The chain uses TRBV14 and TRBJ1-2; no clear D gene. Trimming removed 1 base at V and 2 bases at J, with 14 bases between. CDR1 is SGHDN, CDR2 FVKESK, per germline. CDR3 length: 16 amino acids. CDR3 in amino acids: CASSQAYTRGNYGYTF. CDR3 DNA sequence: TGTGCCAGCAGCCAAGCCTATACCCGGGGAAACTATGGCTACACCTTC.

This clonotype was found a few times. This sequence joins TRBV28 and TRBJ1-3; D uncertain. Trimming took off 2 bases at V and 0 bases at J, with 8 bases between the two ends. The germline V gene encodes CDR1 MDHEN and CDR2 SYDVKM. The length of the CDR3 is 15 residues. Here the CDR3 DNA reads TGTGCCAGCAGTTTAGGACTCTACTCTGGAAACACCATATATTTT. Amino acids: CASSLGLYSGNTIYF.

The sample holds a few counts of this clonotype. This chain joins TRBV20-1 and TRBJ2-3; D gene ambiguous. Germline V gene lookup returns CDR1 DFQATT and CDR2 SNEGSKA (reference sequence). Trimming removed 1 base from V and 1 base from J, with 9 bases in between. The CDR3 length is 14 residues. In DNA form, the CDR3 reads TGCAGTGCTAGAGTAGGCGGCGGCACAGATACGCAGTATTTT. It codes for CSARVGGGTDTQYF.

This clonotype was detected many times. This chain joins TRBV18 and TRBJ2-1, with 8 bases lining up with TRBD2. Germline CDR1 is KGHSH and CDR2 is LQKENI. The CDR3 spans 16 residues. V lost 3 bases, J lost 2 bases, and 6 bases stayed unmatched. The CDR3 here is CASSPVPGLAYNEQFF. CDR3 in DNA: TGTGCCAGCTCACCCGTACCGGGACTAGCCTACAATGAGCAGTTCTTC.

In DNA form, the CDR3 reads TGTGCCAGCAGTTTGGCCTTGGGACAAGGGAGCACTGAAGCTTTCTTT. Protein product: CASSLALGQGSTEAFF. The chain is built from TRBV28 and TRBJ1-1; TRBD1 is a possible D gene (6 bases). The germline CDR1 and CDR2 sequences are MDHEN and SYDVKM. The CDR3 extends over 16 amino acids. V gave up 3 bases and J gave up 4 bases, with 18 bases separating them. The complete variable domain, with remaining parts taken from reference TRBV28 and TRBJ1-1, reads DVKVTQSSRYLVKRTGEKVFLECVQDMDHENMFWYRQDPGLGLRLIYFSYDVKMKEKGDIPEGYSVSREKKERFSLILESASTNQTSMYLCASSLALGQGSTEAFFGQGTRLTVV.

This clonotype was seen ten or more times. The chain employs TRBV7-9 and TRBJ2-3; D is tentatively TRBD1 or TRBD2 (5 bases each). V was shortened by 4 bases and J by 0 bases, with 17 bases between the two germline ends. Germline V CDR1 and CDR2: SEHNR, FQNEAQ (reference sequence). The CDR3 length is 17 residues. The CDR3 DNA sequence: TGTGCCAGCAGCTCCTCGGACCGGGACCAGAGCACAGATACGCAGTATTTT. This translates into CASSSSDRDQSTDTQYF.

The V call is TRBV2, the J call TRBJ2-3; D is possibly TRBD2 (5 bases). CDR3 size: 14 residues. Trimming took off 4 bases at V and 5 bases at J, with 13 bases between the two ends. The germline V gene encodes CDR1 SNHLY and CDR2 FYNNEI. CDR3 in amino acids: CASSVRPSGDTQYF. In DNA form, the CDR3 reads TGTGCCAGCAGTGTTAGGCCCAGCGGAGATACGCAGTATTTT.

The chain employs TRBV11-2 and TRBJ2-4; TRBD2 is a possible D gene (5 bases). The V and J ends lost 0 bases and 6 bases respectively, with 12 bases between them. The CDR3 covers 15 residues. Germline V CDR1 and CDR2: SGHAT, FQNNGV. In DNA form, the CDR3 reads TGTGCCAGCAGCTTAGAACGGCTAGCTAGAAACATTCAGTACTTC. Protein sequence: CASSLERLARNIQYF. Complete variable domain (other parts from reference TRBV11-2 and TRBJ2-4): EAGVAQSPRYKIIEKRQSVAFWCNPISGHATLYWYQQILGQGPKLLIQFQNNGVVDDSQLPKDRFSAERLKGVDSTLKIQPAKLEDSAVYLCASSLERLARNIQYFGAGTRLSVL.

The chain combines TRBV5-1 with TRBJ2-5; 9 bases agree with TRBD1. V dropped 2 bases and J dropped 0; count of bases not matched to a gene: 5. CDR1 is SGHRS, CDR2 YFSETQ, per germline. The length of the CDR3 is 16 residues. The CDR3 here is CASSLQGASYQETQYF. The CDR3 nucleotides read TGCGCCAGCAGCTTACAGGGGGCCTCGTACCAAGAGACCCAGTACTTC.

As concerns this clonotype: A read error is possible here, since a much larger clone lies one base away. The rearrangement joins TRBV24-1 to TRBJ2-5, with 11 bases identical to TRBD1. The CDR3 sequence is 14 residues long. Looked up from germline, CDR1 is KGHDR and CDR2 is SFDVKD. The CDR3 sequence: CAISGRTGGETQYF. The CDR3 DNA follows: TGTGCCATCAGTGGCCGGACAGGGGGCGAGACCCAGTACTTC.

This clonotype was seen ten or more times. The rearrangement uses TRBV30 and TRBJ2-7; TRBD1 agrees at 9 bases. The CDR3 is 15 amino acids. Trimming at V came to 0 bases and at J to 4 bases, leaving 7 bases not matched to a gene. CDR1 and CDR2 from the germline V gene are GTSNPN and SVGIG (reference sequence). The CDR3: CAWSVGTGQNYEQYF. The CDR3 nucleotides are TGTGCCTGGAGTGTCGGGACAGGGCAGAATTACGAGCAGTACTTC.

This clonotype appeared many times. The chain is built from TRBV28 and TRBJ2-7; D remains ambiguous. Germline-derived CDR1 and CDR2 are MDHEN and SYDVKM. The CDR3 runs to 11 residues. The V and J ends lost 5 bases and 1 base respectively, with 3 bases between them. The CDR3 sequence: CASSQSYEQYF. CDR3 nucleotide sequence: TGTGCCAGCAGTCAATCCTACGAGCAGTACTTC.

This clonotype occurred many times. The chain combines TRBV5-1 with TRBJ2-2, with 10 bases fitting TRBD2. The CDR3 totals 18 residues. The germline gives CDR1 SGHRS, CDR2 YFSETQ. The junction had 12 bases not matched to a gene; V was cut back by 1 base and J by 6 bases. CDR3 nucleotide sequence: TGCGCCAGCAGCTTGAGGGGGACCGGGACTAGCGCCCCCGGGGAGCTGTTTTTT. Its translation is CASSLRGTGTSAPGELFF.

This chain uses TRBV24-1 with TRBJ1-2; D remains unclear. Germline V lookup: CDR1 KGHDR, CDR2 SFDVKD. The CDR3 contains 14 residues. V was clipped by 4 bases and J by 3 bases, with 11 bases between them. As DNA, the CDR3 is TGTGCCACCAGTGACAAAACGGAGTACTATGGCTACACCTTC. Translated, it gives CATSDKTEYYGYTF.

This clonotype was seen ten or more times. The chain combines TRBV6-6 with TRBJ2-7, with D possibly being TRBD2 (7 bases). V gave up 0 bases and J gave up 3 bases, with 9 bases separating them. This CDR3 comprises 14 residues. Germline values: CDR1 MNHNY, CDR2 SVGAGI (reference sequence). CDR3 nucleotides: TGTGCCAGCAGTTACTCGGGGGGGCACTACGAGCAGTACTTC. It codes for CASSYSGGHYEQYF.

The chain uses TRBV5-6 and TRBJ2-1, with D maybe TRBD1 (6 bases). V was clipped by 0 bases and J by 3 bases, with 13 bases between them. Germline assignment: CDR1 SGHDT and CDR2 YYEEEE. There are 16 residues in the CDR3. The CDR3: CASSLESRTVYNEQFF. In DNA, the CDR3 is TGTGCCAGCAGCTTGGAATCAAGGACAGTCTACAATGAGCAGTTCTTC.

The sample holds many counts of this clonotype. The chain has TRBV27 and TRBJ2-7; D not certain. Trimming pared 6 bases from V and 6 bases from J, leaving 21 bases between. CDR3 length equals 15 residues. Looked up from germline, CDR1 is MNHEY and CDR2 is SMNVEV (reference sequence). The CDR3 DNA follows: TGTGCCAGCAGCTTTGGGCCAGGTTTAGGATTCGAGCAGTACTTC. Translation: CASSFGPGLGFEQYF.

The rearrangement uses TRBV19 and TRBJ2-1, with TRBD2 as a possible D gene (7 bases). Germline V gives CDR1 LNHDA, CDR2 SQIVND (reference sequence). The CDR3 extends over 15 amino acids. V was clipped by 4 bases and J by 10 bases, with 20 bases between them. The CDR3 nucleotides read TGTGCCAGTAGTAACCTGATTCGGGGGGCAGGCGAGCAGTTCTTC. Translated, it gives CASSNLIRGAGEQFF.

In this sample, this clonotype turned up a few times. J is TRBJ2-1 and V is TRBV10-3, with 7 nucleotides matching TRBD2. Trimming cost V 3 bases and J 9 bases; bases outside gene matches: 14. Germline V lookup: CDR1 ENHRY, CDR2 SYGVKD. The CDR3 is 16 amino acids. The CDR3 nucleotides read TGTGCCATCAGTGACATCCTGAGCGGGGCCCTCGTTGAGCAGTTCTTC. It encodes CAISDILSGALVEQFF.

This clonotype was counted many times. The chain combines TRBV28 with TRBJ2-1, with D unclear. The ends were cut back, 4 bases at V and 2 bases at J, with 6 bases in the middle. Germline V gene lookup returns CDR1 MDHEN and CDR2 SYDVKM. There are 13 residues in the CDR3. The CDR3 DNA reads TGTGCCAGCAGTTCCCCAACCTACAATGAGCAGTTCTTC. Translation: CASSSPTYNEQFF.

V is TRBV28 and J is TRBJ2-7, with 8 positions matching TRBD1. The CDR3 totals 16 residues. The junction had 12 bases not matched to a gene; V was cut back by 5 bases and J by 3 bases. Germline CDR1 MDHEN, CDR2 SYDVKM. The CDR3 spells CASSPDVDRADYEQYF. The CDR3 coding sequence is TGTGCCAGCAGTCCCGACGTGGACAGGGCTGACTACGAGCAGTACTTC.

V usage is TRBV28 and J usage is TRBJ1-2, with D tentatively TRBD1 (5 bases). V dropped 5 bases and J dropped 7 bases, with 11 bases sitting between them. The length of the CDR3 is 12 residues. CDR1 and CDR2 from the germline V gene are MDHEN and SYDVKM. DNA for the CDR3: TGTGCCAGCAGTCCCGTGGGGGGTGGCTACACCTTC. It is translated as CASSPVGGGYTF.

The chain employs TRBV6-4 and TRBJ2-7, with 9 bases fitting TRBD2. The CDR3 covers 16 residues. The V gene end was trimmed by 5 bases and the J gene end by 4 bases; junction bases not matched to a gene: 12. The germline V gene encodes CDR1 MRHNA and CDR2 SNTAGT. CDR3 residues: CASSSPLGSGSYEQYF. CDR3 nucleotide sequence: TGTGCCAGCAGTTCCCCGTTGGGTAGCGGGAGTTACGAGCAGTACTTC.

This clonotype was seen only a few times. The chain recombines TRBV28 with TRBJ1-6; D gene unclear. Per germline, CDR1 MDHEN and CDR2 SYDVKM. The CDR3 runs to 10 residues. Trimming stripped 6 bases from V and 15 bases from J, with 9 bases between. The CDR3 protein is CASRSEDLHF. CDR3 nucleotides: TGTGCCAGCAGATCTGAGGACCTCCACTTT.

V is TRBV6-1 and J is TRBJ2-2; 8 bases agree with TRBD2. Germline CDR1 reads MNHNS; CDR2 reads SASEGT. The CDR3 contains 14 residues. Trimming cost V 9 bases and J 4 bases; bases outside gene matches: 7. DNA for the CDR3: TGTGCCAGTCGAGCGGGAGTTGGCACCGGGGAGCTGTTTTTT. Translated, it gives CASRAGVGTGELFF.